The T cell receptor beta chain described here comes from a study of long-term antiretroviral therapy in people with HIV. Study conclusions and caveats: Regardless of time point, clones expanded before ART dominated the repertoire. Unavailable data included ART adherence, viral resistance and therapy changes (switches in treatment).

Every participant with HIV received treatment in the United States. CDR3 length: 12 residues. The germline CDR1 and CDR2 sequences are SNHLY and FYNNEI. Trimming shortened V by 9 bases and J by 8 bases, and 16 bases separated the two germline ends. Samples were assayed with immunoSEQ v3.0 at survey level. Assay: immunoSEQ multiplex PCR; the TCRdb copy retains only in-frame clones and omits some. The profile shows about 17,000 clones, just over 90% of them singletons. Of note for this clone: Antigen specificity is unknown.

The rearrangement joins TRBV2 to TRBJ1-2; maybe TRBD1 (5 bases). The origin of this receptor is a middle-aged woman with HIV. The material sequenced was unsorted PBMCs, taken 0.6 years after starting antiretroviral therapy. CDR3 DNA: TGTGCCAGTGCAGGGCAAGTATGGGGCTACACCTTC. Translating it yields CASAGQVWGYTF.